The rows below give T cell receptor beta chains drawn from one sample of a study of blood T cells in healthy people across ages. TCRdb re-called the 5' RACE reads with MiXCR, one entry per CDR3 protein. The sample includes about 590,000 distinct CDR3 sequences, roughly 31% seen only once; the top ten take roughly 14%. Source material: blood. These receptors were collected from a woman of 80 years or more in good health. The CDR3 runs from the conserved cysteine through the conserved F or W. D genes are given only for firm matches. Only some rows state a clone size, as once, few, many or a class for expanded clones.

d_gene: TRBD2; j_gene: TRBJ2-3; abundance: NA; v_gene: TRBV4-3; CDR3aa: CASSQDLWRGESTDTQYF; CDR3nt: TGCGCCAGCAGCCAAGACCTCTGGCGGGGGGAGAGCACAGATACGCAGTATTTT
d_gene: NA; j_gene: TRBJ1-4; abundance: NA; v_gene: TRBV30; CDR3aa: CAWSGGTPDNEKLFF; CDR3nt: TGTGCCTGGAGTGGGGGGACTCCTGATAATGAAAAACTGTTTTTT
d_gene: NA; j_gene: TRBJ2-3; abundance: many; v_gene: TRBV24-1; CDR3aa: CATSLSQGRDTQYF; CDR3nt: TGTGCCACCAGCCTCTCACAGGGTAGAGATACGCAGTATTTT
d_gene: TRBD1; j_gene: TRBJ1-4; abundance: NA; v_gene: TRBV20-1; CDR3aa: CSARVLGQLEKLFF; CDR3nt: TGCAGTGCTAGAGTTTTGGGACAGCTTGAAAAACTGTTTTTT
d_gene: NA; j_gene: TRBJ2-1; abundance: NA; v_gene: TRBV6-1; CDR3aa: CASSARGSEQFF; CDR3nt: TGTGCCAGCAGTGCACGAGGCAGCGAGCAGTTCTTC
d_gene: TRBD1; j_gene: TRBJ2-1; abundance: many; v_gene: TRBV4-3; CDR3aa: CASSQDAGGWGNEQFF; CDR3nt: TGCGCCAGCAGCCAAGATGCAGGGGGTTGGGGTAATGAGCAGTTCTTC
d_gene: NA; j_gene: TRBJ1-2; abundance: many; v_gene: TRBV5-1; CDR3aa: CASSATGQTNYGYTF; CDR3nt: TGCGCCAGCAGCGCCACAGGACAGACTAACTATGGCTACACCTTC
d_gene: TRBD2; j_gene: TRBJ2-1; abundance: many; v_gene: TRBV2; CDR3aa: CASSAPGLIYNEQFF; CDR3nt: TGTGCCAGCAGTGCCCCGGGACTAATATACAATGAGCAGTTCTTC
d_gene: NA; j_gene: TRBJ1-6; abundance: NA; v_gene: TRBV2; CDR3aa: CASSVKGDKTPLHF; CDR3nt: TGTGCCAGCAGTGTGAAAGGGGATAAGACACCCCTCCACTTT
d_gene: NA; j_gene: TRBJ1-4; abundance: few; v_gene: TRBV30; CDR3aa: CAWSGRVINEKLFF; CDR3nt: TGTGCCTGGAGTGGGAGAGTGATTAATGAAAAACTGTTTTTT
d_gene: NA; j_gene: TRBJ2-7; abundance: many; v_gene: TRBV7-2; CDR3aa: CASSTAGVGRVYEQYF; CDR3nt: TGTGCCAGCAGCACAGCCGGCGTTGGGCGCGTCTACGAGCAGTACTTC
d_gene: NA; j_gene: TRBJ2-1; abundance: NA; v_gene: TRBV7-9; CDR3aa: CASSLVMRDEQFF; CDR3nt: TGTGCCAGCAGCTTAGTTATGCGAGATGAGCAGTTCTTC
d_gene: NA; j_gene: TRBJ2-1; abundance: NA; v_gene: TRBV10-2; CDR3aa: CASSRQAYNEQFF; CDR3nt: TGCGCCAGCAGTCGCCAGGCCTACAATGAGCAGTTCTTC
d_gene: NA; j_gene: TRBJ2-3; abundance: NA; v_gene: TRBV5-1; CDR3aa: CASSLTGREDTQYF; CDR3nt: TGCGCCAGCAGCTTGACTGGGCGGGAAGATACGCAGTATTTT
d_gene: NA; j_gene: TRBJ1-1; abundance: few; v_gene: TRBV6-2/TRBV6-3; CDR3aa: CASSYPPLLNTEAFF; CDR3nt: TGTGCCAGCAGTTACCCCCCACTCCTAAACACTGAAGCTTTCTTT
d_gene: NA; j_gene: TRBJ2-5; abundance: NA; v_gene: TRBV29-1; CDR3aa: CSGESERETQYF; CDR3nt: TGCAGCGGTGAAAGTGAGCGTGAGACCCAGTACTTC
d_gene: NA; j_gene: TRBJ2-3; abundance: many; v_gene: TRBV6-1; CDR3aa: CASSDSRADTQYF; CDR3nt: TGTGCCAGCAGTGATAGCAGGGCAGATACGCAGTATTTT
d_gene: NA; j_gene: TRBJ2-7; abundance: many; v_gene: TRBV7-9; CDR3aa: CASSLDGVGEQYF; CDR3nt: TGTGCCAGCAGCTTAGATGGGGTTGGTGAGCAGTACTTC
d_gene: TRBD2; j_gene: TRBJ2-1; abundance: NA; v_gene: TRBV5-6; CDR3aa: CASSLELAGPYNEQFF; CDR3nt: TGTGCCAGCAGCTTGGAACTAGCGGGGCCCTACAATGAGCAGTTCTTC
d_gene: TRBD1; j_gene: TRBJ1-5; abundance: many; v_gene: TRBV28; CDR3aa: CASSPRGTGAPFNQPQHF; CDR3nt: TGTGCCAGCAGTCCTAGGGGCACAGGGGCTCCCTTCAATCAGCCCCAGCATTTT
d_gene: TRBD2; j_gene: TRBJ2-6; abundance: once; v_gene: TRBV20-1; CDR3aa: CSARSTGLAGGSSVLTF; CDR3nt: TGCAGTGCTAGATCGACAGGACTAGCGGGGGGAAGCAGCGTCCTGACTTTC
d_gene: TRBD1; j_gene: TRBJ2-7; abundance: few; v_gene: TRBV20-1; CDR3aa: CSARDARGLSYEQYF; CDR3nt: TGCAGTGCTAGAGATGCCAGGGGGCTTTCCTACGAGCAGTACTTC
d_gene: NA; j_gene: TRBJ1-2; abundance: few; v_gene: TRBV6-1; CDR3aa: CASSRAFDYGYTF; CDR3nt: TGTGCCAGTTCAAGGGCTTTCGACTATGGCTACACCTTC
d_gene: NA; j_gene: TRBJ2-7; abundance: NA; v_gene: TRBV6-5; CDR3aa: CASSYSAGSEQYF; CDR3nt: TGTGCCAGCAGTTACTCTGCGGGGAGCGAGCAGTACTTC
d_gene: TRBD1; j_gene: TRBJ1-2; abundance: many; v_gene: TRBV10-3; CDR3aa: CAIRIASGTGGDYGYTF; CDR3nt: TGTGCCATCAGGATAGCCTCCGGGACAGGGGGCGACTATGGCTACACCTTC
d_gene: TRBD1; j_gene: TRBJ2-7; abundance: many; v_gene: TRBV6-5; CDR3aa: CASSYSSDRVYEQYF; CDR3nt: TGTGCCAGCAGTTACTCGTCCGACAGGGTCTACGAGCAGTACTTC
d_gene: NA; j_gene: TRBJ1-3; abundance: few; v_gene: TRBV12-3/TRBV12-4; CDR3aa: CASSSTALGDTIYF; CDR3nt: TGTGCCAGCAGTTCGACAGCTCTAGGGGACACCATATATTTT
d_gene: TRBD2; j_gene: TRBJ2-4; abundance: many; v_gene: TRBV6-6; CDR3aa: CASSYPGGANIQYF; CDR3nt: TGTGCCAGCAGTTATCCCGGGGGGGCTAACATTCAGTACTTC
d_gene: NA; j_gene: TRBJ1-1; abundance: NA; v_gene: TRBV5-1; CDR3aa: CASSQSGGGTEAFF; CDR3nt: TGCGCCAGCAGCCAGAGCGGGGGAGGCACTGAAGCTTTCTTT
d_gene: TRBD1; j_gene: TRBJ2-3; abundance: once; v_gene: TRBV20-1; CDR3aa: CSHWTGGLGLYF; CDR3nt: TGCAGCCACTGGACAGGGGGCTTAGGATTGTATTTT
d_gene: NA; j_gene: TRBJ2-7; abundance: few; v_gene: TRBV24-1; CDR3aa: CATSEKGRSSIYEQYF; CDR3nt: TGTGCCACCAGTGAAAAGGGACGGTCGTCCATTTACGAGCAGTACTTC
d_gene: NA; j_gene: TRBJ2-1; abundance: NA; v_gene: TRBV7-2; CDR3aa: CASSLGSPGFEWFF; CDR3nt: TGTGCCAGCAGCTTGGGGTCTCCCGGATTTGAGTGGTTCTTC
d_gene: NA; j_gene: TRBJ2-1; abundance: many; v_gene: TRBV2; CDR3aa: CASSPRDGSSYNEQFF; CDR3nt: TGTGCCAGCAGTCCGCGCGACGGGAGCTCCTACAATGAGCAGTTCTTC
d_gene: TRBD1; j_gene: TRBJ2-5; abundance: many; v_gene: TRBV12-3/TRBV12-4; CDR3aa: CASILGQGAGETQYF; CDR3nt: TGTGCCAGCATTCTCGGACAGGGGGCAGGGGAGACCCAGTACTTC
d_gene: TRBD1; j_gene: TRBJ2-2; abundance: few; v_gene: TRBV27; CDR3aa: CASQDRENTGELFF; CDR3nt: TGTGCCAGCCAAGACAGGGAGAACACCGGGGAGCTGTTTTTT